These 31 T cell receptor beta chains originate from one sample sequenced in a study of T cell responses to AZD1222 COVID-19 vaccine. Measured with immunoSEQ multiplex PCR; TCRdb has only the in-frame clones, and not every one. The sample has approximately 100,000 clones, about nine tenths seen once. The sequenced sample was peripheral blood, obtained 28 days after the second AZD1222 dose. These receptors were taken from an adult who received the AZD1222 COVID-19 vaccine.

The CDR3, as DNA: TGTGCCATCAAGGGTGAGTCAGAGGATACGCAGTATTTT. This encodes CAIKGESEDTQYF. This chain connects TRBV10-3 to TRBJ2-3; D ambiguous. This CDR3 is 13 amino acids long. Trimming cost V 7 bases and J 6 bases, with 14 bases left between them. CDR1 and CDR2 from the germline V gene are ENHRY and SYGVKD.

In DNA form, the CDR3 reads TGTGCCAGCAGCCCCCACAGGGTCCACGAGCAGTACTTC. Its protein is CASSPHRVHEQYF. The V and J genes are TRBV14 and TRBJ2-7, with D tentatively TRBD1 (6 bases). The germline CDR1 and CDR2 sequences are SGHDN and FVKESK. CDR3 size: 13 residues. The V and J ends lost 4 bases and 5 bases respectively, with 12 bases between them. Together with reference TRBV14 and TRBJ2-7, the CDR3 gives the full variable domain: EAGVTQFPSHSVIEKGQTVTLRCDPISGHDNLYWYRRVMGKEIKFLLHFVKESKQDESGMPNNRFLAERTGGTYSTLKVQPAELEDSGVYFCASSPHRVHEQYFGPGTRLTVT.

This chain connects TRBV3-1 (or the pseudogene TRBV3-2) to TRBJ1-6, with D hard to call. V was cut by 1 base and J by 6 bases, with 13 bases left in between. The CDR3 is made up of 16 amino acids. The germline V gene encodes CDR1 LGHDT and CDR2 YNNKEL (reference sequence). The CDR3 sequence is CASSQGSGQGNSPLHF. CDR3 in DNA: TGTGCCAGCAGCCAAGGATCGGGTCAAGGTAATTCACCCCTCCACTTT.

The J gene is TRBJ1-4, the V gene TRBV6-2 or TRBV6-3; D remains ambiguous. This CDR3 comprises 15 residues. CDR1 is MNHEY, CDR2 SVGEGT, per germline. Trimming left V 4 bases short and J 2 bases short, with 11 bases between. The CDR3 DNA reads as TGTGCCAGCAGTTTTTGGATGAGGACTAATGAAAAACTGTTTTTT. Translation gives CASSFWMRTNEKLFF.

This clone occurred once. The chain couples TRBV28 to TRBJ1-2, with no clear D. Germline V gene lookup returns CDR1 MDHEN and CDR2 SYDVKM. V lost 6 bases, J lost 0 bases, and 14 bases lay in between. CDR3 length: 15 amino acids. The CDR3 protein is CASSSDPGSNYGYTF. For the CDR3, the DNA is TGTGCCAGCAGCAGCGACCCTGGGTCTAACTATGGCTACACCTTC.

The genes are TRBV5-1 and TRBJ2-7; perhaps D is TRBD1 or TRBD2 (6 bases each). The ends were cut back, 3 bases at V and 2 bases at J, with 15 bases in the middle. The CDR3 contains 15 residues. From germline, CDR1 is SGHRS and CDR2 YFSETQ. The CDR3 sequence is CASSSNGGTPYEQYF. CDR3 sequence (DNA): TGCGCCAGCAGCTCGAACGGAGGGACACCCTACGAGCAGTACTTC.

The chain joins TRBV3-1 (or the pseudogene TRBV3-2) to TRBJ1-3, with D hard to call. The CDR3 has 14 amino acids. Germline V gene data show CDR1 as LGHDT and CDR2 as YNNKEL (reference sequence). Between the trimmed V and J ends, which lost 2 bases and 1 base, there was a span of 6 bases. CDR3 region: CASSQFRSGNTIYF. In DNA, the CDR3 is TGTGCCAGCAGCCAATTCAGATCTGGAAACACCATATATTTT.

The genes are TRBV28 and TRBJ1-2; 10 bases match TRBD1. The CDR3 consists of 16 residues. Germline V lookup: CDR1 MDHEN, CDR2 SYDVKM. V lost 1 base, J lost 4 bases, and 6 bases stayed unmatched. DNA for the CDR3: TGTGCCAGCAGTTTATCCGGGACAGGGGCGCTCTATGGCTACACCTTC. Translating it yields CASSLSGTGALYGYTF.

The CDR3: CASSEYLGGGELFF. CDR3 sequence (DNA): TGTGCCAGCAGTGAATACCTCGGAGGCGGGGAGCTGTTTTTT. The chain uses TRBV6-1 and TRBJ2-2; possible D gene TRBD2, 5 bases. Germline loops: CDR1 MNHNS, CDR2 SASEGT. With 2 bases removed from V and 7 bases from J, the gap between germline ends came to 11 bases. The length of the CDR3 is 14 residues.

The chain combines TRBV6-6 with TRBJ1-4, with D possibly TRBD1 on 5 matching bases. The CDR3 has 15 residues. V was shortened by 5 bases and J by 5 bases, with 15 bases between the two germline ends. The germline CDR1 and CDR2 sequences are MNHNY and SVGAGI (reference sequence). CDR3 in amino acids: CASSKGAGTNEKLFF. CDR3 in DNA: TGTGCCAGCAGTAAAGGGGCAGGGACCAATGAAAAACTGTTTTTT.

The rearrangement joins TRBV9 to TRBJ2-6; D could derive from TRBD1 or TRBD2 (6 bases each). The CDR3 runs to 13 residues. The germline V gene encodes CDR1 SGDLS and CDR2 YYNGEE. The V end was cut by 7 bases, the J end by 4 bases, with 9 bases between. CDR3 in DNA: TGTGCCAGCCGGGGGCCGGGGGCCAACGTCCTGACTTTC. Its protein product is CASRGPGANVLTF.

V is TRBV27 and J is TRBJ1-2; a possible D gene is TRBD1 (5 bases). The length of the CDR3 is 12 residues. Per germline, CDR1 MNHEY and CDR2 SMNVEV (reference sequence). The ends were cut back, 9 bases at V and 8 bases at J, with 16 bases in the middle. The CDR3 sequence: CASKGLRLGYTF. CDR3 nucleotides: TGTGCCAGTAAGGGACTGAGGCTAGGCTACACCTTC.

The chain recombines TRBV6-4 with TRBJ2-7; 8 bases line up with TRBD1. The germline V gene has CDR1 MRHNA and CDR2 SNTAGT. This CDR3 spans 14 amino acids. V trimming: 7 bases; J trimming: 4 bases; junction bases outside the gene matches: 9. The CDR3 sequence is CASNLNRDRYEQYF. DNA of the CDR3: TGTGCCAGCAACCTAAACCGGGACAGGTACGAGCAGTACTTC.

J is TRBJ2-7 and V is TRBV7-2; D might be TRBD1 (5 bases). The germline V and J ends were trimmed by 5 bases and 6 bases, with 17 bases remaining between them. There are 14 residues in the CDR3. The germline gives CDR1 SGHTA, CDR2 FQGNSA. In DNA, the CDR3 is TGTGCCAGCAGCCTAGAACAGGCCGTCCCCGAGCAGTACTTC. Translation: CASSLEQAVPEQYF.

As DNA, the CDR3 is TGTGCCAGCAGCTACAGTGGGGCCACTGAAGCTTTCTTT. It is translated as CASSYSGATEAFF. This chain connects TRBV6-6 to TRBJ1-1, with D possibly matching TRBD1 (5 bases). Germline CDR1 is MNHNY and CDR2 is SVGAGI (reference sequence). The CDR3 is 13 amino acids. V was trimmed by 6 bases and J by 4 bases, leaving 12 bases between them.

V gene TRBV11-3 combines with J gene TRBJ1-4; tentative D call: TRBD1 (6 bases). This CDR3 is built from 17 residues. Trimming shortened V by 1 base and J by 6 bases, and 18 bases separated the two germline ends. Germline CDR1 reads SGHNT; CDR2 reads YENEEA. CDR3 in amino acids: CASSLVLAGQGYEKLFF. The CDR3 nucleotides are TGTGCCAGCAGCTTAGTGCTTGCTGGGCAGGGGTATGAAAAACTGTTTTTT.

The chain has TRBV5-4 and TRBJ2-3; 9 positions match TRBD2. J was trimmed by 0 bases and V by 7 bases; bases with no gene match: 3. Germline CDR1 is SGHNT and CDR2 is YYREEE (reference sequence). This CDR3 has 14 amino acids. The CDR3 DNA is TGTGCCAGCCAGCGGGGGGAAAGCACAGATACGCAGTATTTT. Protein product: CASQRGESTDTQYF.

This chain links TRBV5-1 with TRBJ2-2, with a possible D match to TRBD1 (6 bases). The germline gives CDR1 SGHRS, CDR2 YFSETQ. The ends were cut back, 3 bases at V and 2 bases at J, with 14 bases in the middle. The CDR3 consists of 16 residues. Written as DNA, the CDR3 is TGCGCCAGCAGCTCTAGGACAGCACTAAACACCGGGGAGCTGTTTTTT. Its protein product is CASSSRTALNTGELFF.

The chain is built from TRBV6-2 or TRBV6-3 and TRBJ1-1, with D possibly being TRBD1 (5 bases). Germline lookup yields CDR1 MNHEY and CDR2 SVGEGT. Trimming took 0 bases from V and 4 from J, leaving 12 bases between them. The CDR3 is 15 amino acids. The CDR3 spells CASSYSRGTGTEAFF. The CDR3 DNA is TGTGCCAGCAGTTACTCAAGGGGTACTGGCACTGAAGCTTTCTTT.

This rearrangement joins TRBV5-1 to TRBJ2-5, with TRBD2 matching over 12 bases. The germline gives CDR1 SGHRS, CDR2 YFSETQ. The junction had 5 bases not matched to a gene; V was cut back by 0 bases and J by 5 bases. This CDR3 has 16 amino acids. CDR3 amino acids: CASSLGGTSGSETQYF. The DNA for the CDR3 is TGCGCCAGCAGCTTGGGCGGGACTAGCGGGTCTGAGACCCAGTACTTC.

The chain uses TRBV29-1 and TRBJ2-7; 9 bases match TRBD1. The V and J ends lost 6 bases and 9 bases, in that order; junction bases with no gene match: 9. The CDR3 is 12 residues long. Per the germline V gene, CDR1 is SQVTM and CDR2 is ANQGSEA. The CDR3, as DNA: TGCAGCGTAAAAACAGGGGGCTTCGGGCAGTACTTC. This encodes CSVKTGGFGQYF.

The gene calls are TRBV11-2 and TRBJ2-1; D uncertain. Looked up from germline, CDR1 is SGHAT and CDR2 is FQNNGV. Trimming shortened V by 2 bases and J by 8 bases, and 7 bases separated the two germline ends. CDR3 length: 12 amino acids. The CDR3 nucleotides are TGTGCCAGCAGCTTAAACGTGGATGAGCAGTTCTTC. Translating gives CASSLNVDEQFF.

V usage is TRBV5-8 and J usage is TRBJ1-4; no definite D call. The length of the CDR3 is 14 residues. The V gene's germline CDR1 is SGHTS and CDR2 YDEGEE. The V and J ends lost 4 bases and 5 bases respectively, with 12 bases between them. CDR3 coding DNA: TGTGCCAGCAGCATGGGTACTAAAAATGAAAAACTGTTTTTT. It yields the protein CASSMGTKNEKLFF.

This clone has only one observation. The V gene is TRBV4-1, the J gene TRBJ2-5, with D maybe TRBD2 (5 bases). Germline loops: CDR1 MGHRA, CDR2 YSYEKL. This CDR3 region has 12 residues. V shed 6 bases and J shed 9 bases, with 14 bases lying between them. CDR3 in DNA: TGCGCCAGCAGGGAGAGTTCCGGGGCCCAGTACTTC. It is translated as CASRESSGAQYF.

The chain is built from TRBV3-1 (or the pseudogene TRBV3-2) and TRBJ1-5, with unresolved D. This CDR3 has 16 residues. Deletions cut 1 base from V and 1 base from J, with 11 bases between. Germline CDR1 LGHDT, CDR2 YNNKEL (reference sequence). CDR3 sequence reads: CASSQGAYISNQPQHF. CDR3 bases: TGTGCCAGCAGCCAAGGAGCCTATATAAGCAATCAGCCCCAGCATTTT.

The chain recombines TRBV7-9 with TRBJ1-6; D gene ambiguous. Trimming shortened V by 5 bases and J by 3 bases, and 11 bases separated the two germline ends. CDR1 and CDR2 from the germline V gene are SEHNR and FQNEAQ (reference sequence). CDR3 size: 15 residues. For the CDR3, the DNA is TGTGCCAGCAGCACGAAGCTCGGCTATAATTCACCCCTCCACTTT. Amino acid sequence: CASSTKLGYNSPLHF.

The genes are TRBV6-5 and TRBJ1-1; no firm D call. With 2 bases removed from V and 11 bases from J, the gap between germline ends came to 12 bases. The CDR3 is 12 amino acids. Germline V gene sequence: CDR1 MNHEY, CDR2 SVGAGI. CDR3 in amino acids: CASSYGDLGAFF. DNA of the CDR3: TGTGCCAGCAGTTACGGTGACTTGGGTGCTTTCTTT.

This rearrangement joins TRBV5-1 to TRBJ2-5, with D possibly being TRBD2 (5 bases). Trimming stripped 2 bases from V and 8 bases from J, with 19 bases between. Germline-derived CDR1 and CDR2 are SGHRS and YFSETQ. The CDR3 is 15 residues long. The CDR3 DNA reads TGCGCCAGCAGCTTTAATGGAGGCCCGCACCTCACCCAGTACTTC. It translates to CASSFNGGPHLTQYF.

The chain recombines TRBV20-1 with TRBJ1-2; D uncertain. V was shortened by 2 bases and J by 8 bases, with 3 bases between the two germline ends. Per germline, CDR1 DFQATT and CDR2 SNEGSKA (reference sequence). CDR3 length: 9 amino acids. The CDR3 DNA follows: TGCAGTGCTAGAAAAGGCTACACCTTC. This gives the protein CSARKGYTF.

The V and J genes are TRBV7-3 and TRBJ2-1, with D possibly TRBD1 on 5 matching bases. Per the germline V gene, CDR1 is SGHTA and CDR2 is FQGTGA. This CDR3 spans 16 amino acids. V was cut by 4 bases and J by 7 bases, with 20 bases left in between. This CDR3 is CASSYRQAVFENEQFF. CDR3 coding DNA: TGTGCCAGCAGCTACAGGCAGGCCGTGTTTGAAAATGAGCAGTTCTTC.

The chain carries TRBV6-5 and TRBJ1-4; D uncertain. The CDR3 is made up of 12 amino acids. CDR1 and CDR2 (germline): MNHEY, SVGAGI. The ends were cut back, 6 bases at V and 13 bases at J, with 15 bases in the middle. CDR3 in amino acids: CASSPFGGRLFF. The CDR3, as DNA: TGTGCCAGCAGCCCCTTTGGAGGGAGACTGTTTTTT.